These 10 T cell receptor beta chains were sequenced from one sample in a study of T cells in Graves' hyperthyroidism and ophthalmopathy. Researchers took RNA transcripts and amplified the TCR beta CDR3 regions from them. RT-PCR in the first round (using the HTBI primer set) targeted the TCR CDR3. MiXCR, applied by TCRdb to the multiplex PCR reads, yields one record per CDR3 protein. The repertoire holds 480,000 or so distinct CDR3 sequences, with approximately 15% as singletons. Sequencing input: blood. The receptors here all came from a woman between 18 and 29 years old with Graves' hyperthyroidism.

This clonotype was counted ten times or more. The CDR3 protein is CAWKGQGVSYEQYF. The CDR3 nucleotides are TGTGCCTGGAAAGGACAGGGGGTGTCCTACGAGCAGTACTTC. This chain connects TRBV30 to TRBJ2-7; 10 positions agree with TRBD1. The V gene's germline CDR1 is GTSNPN and CDR2 SVGIG (reference sequence). The length of the CDR3 is 14 residues. The V segment lost 4 bases and the J segment 1 base; nucleotides outside the gene matches: 4.

This clonotype was counted a few times. This sequence joins TRBV6-2 or TRBV6-3 and TRBJ1-2, with TRBD1 as a possible D gene (5 bases). V was cut by 4 bases and J by 5 bases, with 17 bases left in between. Germline V gene lookup returns CDR1 MNHEY and CDR2 SVGEGT. The CDR3 is 15 amino acids. Written as DNA, the CDR3 is TGTGCCAGCAGTTTCCTGCGGACCGGGGGGTATGGCTACACCTTC. This gives the protein CASSFLRTGGYGYTF.

Ten or more counts support this clonotype. The chain carries TRBV20-1 and TRBJ1-6; D remains ambiguous. Looked up from germline, CDR1 is DFQATT and CDR2 is SNEGSKA (reference sequence). This CDR3 is 16 amino acids long. V was clipped by 6 bases and J by 0 bases, with 15 bases between them. This CDR3 reads CSAFLGSGSYNSPLHF. The DNA of the CDR3 is TGCAGTGCGTTCCTGGGGTCTGGCTCCTATAATTCACCCCTCCACTTT.

This clonotype has at least ten counts. The gene calls are TRBV29-1 and TRBJ1-1; D gene ambiguous. The germline V gene encodes CDR1 SQVTM and CDR2 ANQGSEA. This CDR3 has 11 residues. V was cut by 4 bases and J by 4 bases, with 7 bases left in between. CDR3: CSVVRSTEAFF. For the CDR3, the DNA is TGCAGCGTTGTTCGATCCACTGAAGCTTTCTTT. Combining the CDR3 with reference TRBV29-1 and TRBJ1-1 gives the whole variable domain SAVISQKPSRDICQRGTSLTIQCQVDSQVTMMFWYRQQPGQSLTLIATANQGSEATYESGFVIDKFPISRPNLTFSTLTVSNMSPEDSSIYLCSVVRSTEAFFGQGTRLTVV.

This clonotype was seen more than once but under ten times. The chain employs TRBV5-4 and TRBJ2-5; no reliable D call. Trimming took 6 bases from V and 2 from J, leaving 17 bases between them. There are 15 residues in the CDR3. The germline V gene encodes CDR1 SGHNT and CDR2 YYREEE (reference sequence). The CDR3 sequence is CASTQRLAAQETQYF. CDR3 in DNA: TGTGCCAGCACCCAGAGGTTGGCAGCTCAAGAGACCCAGTACTTC. The full variable domain, completed using reference TRBV5-4 and TRBJ2-5, is ETGVTQSPTHLIKTRGQQVTLRCSSQSGHNTVSWYQQALGQGPQFIFQYYREEENGRGNFPPRFSGLQFPNYSSELNVNALELDDSALYLCASTQRLAAQETQYFGPGTRLLVL.

The chain couples TRBV11-3 to TRBJ2-7; the match to TRBD2 covers 14 bases. Germline V gene sequence: CDR1 SGHNT, CDR2 YENEEA. This CDR3 comprises 14 residues. After removal of 8 bases from V and 6 bases from J, the junction contained 6 bases not matched to a gene. In DNA, the CDR3 is TGTGCCAGCGGAAGACTAGCGGGAGGGAGCGAGCAGTACGTC. Protein product: CASGRLAGGSEQYV.

This clonotype has ten or more counts. V and J are TRBV6-1 and TRBJ2-1, with 9 bases matching TRBD1. This CDR3 contains 15 residues. Trimming took 5 bases from V and 4 from J; bases not matched to a gene: 6. Germline V gives CDR1 MNHNS, CDR2 SASEGT. The CDR3 region is CASSNGQGSYNEQFF. CDR3 DNA: TGTGCCAGCAGTAACGGACAGGGGAGTTACAATGAGCAGTTCTTC.

Comments on this clonotype: A much larger clone sits a single nucleotide away, making a read error possible. In DNA form, the CDR3 reads TGTGCCAGCAGCCAAGTGGGAACGCGCAGTAAAAACATGCAGTACTTC. Translated, it gives CASSQVGTRSKNMQYF. The V call is TRBV3-1, the J call TRBJ2-4; D not certain. Germline V CDR1 and CDR2: LGHDT, YNNKEL (reference sequence). The CDR3 runs 16 residues. Based on the CDR3 plus reference TRBV3-1 and TRBJ2-4, the full variable domain is DTAVSQTPKYLVTQMGNDKSIKCEQNLGHDTMYWYKQDSKKFLKIMFSYNNKELIINETVPNRFSPKSPDKAHLNLHINSLELGDSAVYFCASSQVGTRSKNMQYFGAGTRLSVL.

The V and J genes are TRBV10-3 and TRBJ2-1, with TRBD2 matching over 13 bases. V shed 6 bases, J shed 9 bases, and the junction held 11 bases outside the gene matches. The CDR3 loop spans 16 amino acids. Looked up from germline, CDR1 is ENHRY and CDR2 is SYGVKD. The CDR3 reads CAIRTRTSGSNSEQFF. In DNA form, the CDR3 reads TGTGCCATCAGGACCAGGACTAGCGGGAGTAATAGTGAGCAGTTCTTC.

This clonotype occurred a few times. The V and J genes are TRBV19 and TRBJ1-6; no definite D call. The CDR3 has 18 residues. Trimming left V 4 bases short and J 4 bases short, with 20 bases between. CDR1 and CDR2 (germline): LNHDA, SQIVND (reference sequence). CDR3 coding DNA: TGTGCCAGTAGTAGCCCGTTGAATCTGCAGACTTATAATTCACCCCTCCACTTT. Protein sequence: CASSSPLNLQTYNSPLHF.